These 5 T cell receptor beta chains originate from one sample sequenced in a study of cytomegalovirus exposure and HLA in healthy donors. The PCR ran on 60 Vbeta and 13 Jbeta primers. Clones were read by immunoSEQ multiplex PCR, and TCRdb kept only the in-frame ones, dropping some. In the table there are 130,000 to 150,000 clones, more than 80% of which are singletons. The source material was PBMCs. All receptors come from a woman between 40 and 50 years old in good health and CMV-seropositive.

The chain has TRBV5-1 and TRBJ2-7; TRBD1 matches 8 bases. V trimming: 5 bases; J trimming: 3 bases; junction bases outside the gene matches: 10. This CDR3 has 15 amino acids. Per germline, CDR1 SGHRS and CDR2 YFSETQ. The CDR3 bases are TGCGCCAGCAGAAACCAGGGGGCTACCGTCTACGAGCAGTACTTC. Translation: CASRNQGATVYEQYF.

This clone was seen only once. The chain employs TRBV19 and TRBJ1-6; maybe TRBD1 (6 bases). The CDR3 spans 14 residues. Trimming stripped 4 bases from V and 7 bases from J, with 11 bases between. Germline V gene sequence: CDR1 LNHDA, CDR2 SQIVND (reference sequence). CDR3 sequence: CASSKLQGNSPLHF. CDR3 nucleotide sequence: TGTGCCAGTAGTAAATTGCAGGGGAATTCACCCCTCCACTTT.

The chain links TRBV6-5 to TRBJ2-7; TRBD2 agrees at 10 bases. The junction had 10 bases not matched to a gene; V was cut back by 2 bases and J by 6 bases. From germline, CDR1 is MNHEY and CDR2 SVGAGI. The CDR3 is made up of 16 amino acids. This CDR3 is CASSYGRGLAGAEQYF. CDR3 DNA: TGTGCCAGCAGTTACGGGAGGGGGCTAGCGGGAGCCGAGCAGTACTTC.

The chain is built from TRBV28 and TRBJ2-5; tentative D call: TRBD1 (5 bases). Trimming removed 6 bases from V and 1 base from J, with 15 bases in between. Germline V gene lookup returns CDR1 MDHEN and CDR2 SYDVKM. The CDR3 totals 15 residues. This CDR3 is CASRQGASLQETQYF. The CDR3 DNA follows: TGTGCCAGCAGGCAAGGGGCTTCACTCCAAGAGACCCAGTACTTC.

The chain links TRBV7-2 to TRBJ2-2; D uncertain. The CDR3 length is 13 residues. Germline V gives CDR1 SGHTA, CDR2 FQGNSA. Between the trimmed V and J ends, which lost 6 bases and 8 bases, there was a span of 13 bases. The CDR3 loop reads CASSPSGPGELFF. The CDR3 DNA sequence: TGTGCCAGCAGTCCGAGTGGGCCGGGGGAGCTGTTTTTT.